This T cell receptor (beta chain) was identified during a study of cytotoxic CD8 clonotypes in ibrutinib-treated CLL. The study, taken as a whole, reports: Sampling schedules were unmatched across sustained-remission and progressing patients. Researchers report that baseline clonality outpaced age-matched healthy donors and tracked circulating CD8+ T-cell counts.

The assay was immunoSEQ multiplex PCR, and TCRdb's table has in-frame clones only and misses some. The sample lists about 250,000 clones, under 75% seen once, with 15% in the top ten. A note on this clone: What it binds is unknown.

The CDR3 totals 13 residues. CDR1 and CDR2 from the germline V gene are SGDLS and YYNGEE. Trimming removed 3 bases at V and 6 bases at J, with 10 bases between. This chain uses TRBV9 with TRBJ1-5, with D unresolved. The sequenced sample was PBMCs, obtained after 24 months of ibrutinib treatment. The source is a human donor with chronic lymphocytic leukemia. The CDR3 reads CASSAGPVQPQHF. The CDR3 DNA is TGTGCCAGCAGCGCCGGCCCGGTTCAGCCCCAGCATTTT.